This T cell receptor beta chain was sequenced in a study of cytotoxic CD8 clonotypes in ibrutinib-treated CLL. Study summary: Specimens for response were gathered following a median about a year of therapy, spanning 6 to 36.

Profiled with immunoSEQ multiplex PCR; TCRdb holds only in-frame clones, not every one. Seen here are 130,000 to 150,000 clones, 79% observed once, and the top ten hold 9.5% to 15%. This clone was picked up one time. The V end was cut by 0 bases, the J end by 3 bases, with 12 bases between. Germline loops: CDR1 SGHVS, CDR2 FQNEAQ. The CDR3 is 16 amino acids. The sample consisted of PBMCs, taken after 12 months of ibrutinib treatment. The chain carries TRBV7-8 and TRBJ2-1; D is uncertain. The clonotype originates from a human donor with chronic lymphocytic leukemia. CDR3 DNA: TGTGCCAGCAGCTTAGCGCCGACCTCTGACTACAATGAGCAGTTCTTC. Encoded protein: CASSLAPTSDYNEQFF.